This note documents a single T cell receptor beta chain sequence. The antigen is unknown. The germline gives CDR1 SGHNT, CDR2 YYREEE (reference sequence). The CDR3 spans 13 residues. The trim removed 2 bases at V and 14 bases at J, leaving 10 bases unmatched. This specimen comes from a study of identifying expanded T cells in peripheral blood. Broader study findings: Roughly two-week clone count variance significantly increased as total template count grew. About 1.2 clones differed between technical replicates, versus approximately 17 and 20 over time.

During the collection period, no donor immune events like infections were recorded. The table came from immunoSEQ multiplex PCR; TCRdb's copy has only in-frame clones and leaves some out. The repertoire holds some 75,000 clones, with under 90% as singletons. This sequence was found in a person aged 18 to 70 in good health. Sequenced input: blood. This chain uses TRBV5-4 with TRBJ1-2; 9 nucleotides align to TRBD1. Written as DNA, the CDR3 is TGTGCCAGCAGCTTCACAGGGGGCAACTCGTATACCTTC. Amino acid sequence: CASSFTGGNSYTF.